This is a list of T cell receptor beta chains from one sample in a study of shared clonotypes between healthy human individuals. Data came from immunoSEQ multiplex PCR; TCRdb stores just in-frame clones and leaves some out. Altogether 1.5 million to 2.5 million clones are present, about 94% being singletons, with the ten largest covering 1% to 1.5%. Sequenced input: naive CD8+ T cells sorted from blood. Every receptor here comes from a man between 18 and 29 years old in good health. Each CDR3 is given with its conserved first and last residue. Each record gives: D gene, clone size, J gene, V gene, CDR3 DNA, CDR3 protein. A D gene is named only where the DNA matches it firmly. Only part of the rows carry a size: once, few, many, or a class if the clone is expanded.

d_call: NA
clone_size: NA
j_call: TRBJ1-2
v_call: TRBV19
cdr3_nt: TGTGCCAGTAGTATAGCCGGGACCGCAAACTATGGCTACACCTTC
cdr3_aa: CASSIAGTANYGYTF

d_call: NA
clone_size: NA
j_call: TRBJ2-3
v_call: TRBV7-7
cdr3_nt: TGTGCTAGCAGCTTCACAACCACAGATACGCAGTATTTT
cdr3_aa: CASSFTTTDTQYF

d_call: NA
clone_size: NA
j_call: TRBJ1-1
v_call: TRBV5-1
cdr3_nt: TGCGCCAGCAGCCAAACAGGAAACACTGAAGCTTTCTTT
cdr3_aa: CASSQTGNTEAFF

d_call: NA
clone_size: NA
j_call: TRBJ2-1
v_call: TRBV4-1
cdr3_nt: TGCGCCAGCAGCCTAACTAGGGGCGATGAGCAGTTCTTC
cdr3_aa: CASSLTRGDEQFF

d_call: TRBD2
clone_size: NA
j_call: TRBJ2-3
v_call: TRBV13
cdr3_nt: TGTGCCAGCAGCTCGATAGCGGGGGGGATAGATACGCAGTATTTT
cdr3_aa: CASSSIAGGIDTQYF

d_call: NA
clone_size: NA
j_call: TRBJ2-1
v_call: TRBV27
cdr3_nt: TGTGCCAGCAGCCTCGACCTAGGGTCTTTGGAGCAGTTCTTC
cdr3_aa: CASSLDLGSLEQFF

d_call: NA
clone_size: NA
j_call: TRBJ2-7
v_call: TRBV27
cdr3_nt: TGTGCCAGCAGCCCCCTTGGGGACTACGAGCAGTACTTC
cdr3_aa: CASSPLGDYEQYF

d_call: TRBD1
clone_size: NA
j_call: TRBJ1-5
v_call: TRBV6-5
cdr3_nt: TGTGCCAGCAGCCGAACAGGGGAGAATCAGCCCCAGCATTTT
cdr3_aa: CASSRTGENQPQHF

d_call: TRBD1
clone_size: NA
j_call: TRBJ1-1
v_call: TRBV28
cdr3_nt: TGTGCCAGCAGTTTATACCTGGGACAGGGTCGGAACACTGAAGCTTTCTTT
cdr3_aa: CASSLYLGQGRNTEAFF

d_call: NA
clone_size: NA
j_call: TRBJ2-2
v_call: TRBV6-1
cdr3_nt: TGTGCCAGCAGTGACGGAGGAGGCACCGGGGAGCTGTTTTTT
cdr3_aa: CASSDGGGTGELFF

d_call: NA
clone_size: NA
j_call: TRBJ1-6
v_call: TRBV18
cdr3_nt: TGTGCCAGCTCACCAGGGAGCTCCTATAATTCACCCCTCCACTTT
cdr3_aa: CASSPGSSYNSPLHF

d_call: NA
clone_size: NA
j_call: TRBJ2-3
v_call: TRBV5-6
cdr3_nt: TGTGCCAGCAGCCCTCTGGGGCAGTCTCTCCTCACGTCGGAGTATTTT
cdr3_aa: CASSPLGQSLLTSEYF

d_call: TRBD1
clone_size: NA
j_call: TRBJ2-3
v_call: TRBV11-2
cdr3_nt: TGTGCCAGCAGCTGGCCCGGGACAGGGTTCATGGACACAGATACGCAGTATTTT
cdr3_aa: CASSWPGTGFMDTDTQYF

d_call: NA
clone_size: NA
j_call: TRBJ2-5
v_call: TRBV2
cdr3_nt: TGTGCCAGCAGTGCCCCTTTAACTAGGTCCCAGTACTTC
cdr3_aa: CASSAPLTRSQYF

d_call: TRBD2
clone_size: NA
j_call: TRBJ2-5
v_call: TRBV11-2
cdr3_nt: TGTGCCAGCAGCTCCTACTTCAACAGCGGGGGACAAGAGACCCAGTACTTC
cdr3_aa: CASSSYFNSGGQETQYF

d_call: NA
clone_size: NA
j_call: TRBJ2-7
v_call: TRBV2
cdr3_nt: TGTGCCGGTACCGGGACCGACTACTACGAGCAGTACTTC
cdr3_aa: CAGTGTDYYEQYF

d_call: NA
clone_size: NA
j_call: TRBJ2-5
v_call: TRBV7-9
cdr3_nt: TGTGCCAGCAGCCCTCCCGCGGGGTGGGAGACCCAGTACTTC
cdr3_aa: CASSPPAGWETQYF

d_call: NA
clone_size: NA
j_call: TRBJ2-2
v_call: TRBV5-4
cdr3_nt: TGTGCCAGCAGCTTGGAGGGGGACGGGGAGCTGTTTTTT
cdr3_aa: CASSLEGDGELFF

d_call: NA
clone_size: NA
j_call: TRBJ2-3
v_call: TRBV12-5
cdr3_nt: TGTGCTAGTGGTTTTACTAGTACGGGTACAGATACGCAGTATTTT
cdr3_aa: CASGFTSTGTDTQYF

d_call: TRBD2
clone_size: NA
j_call: TRBJ2-7
v_call: TRBV13
cdr3_nt: TGTGCCAGTCGACTAGCGGCAGGAGACGAGCAGTACTTC
cdr3_aa: CASRLAAGDEQYF

d_call: TRBD1
clone_size: few
j_call: TRBJ1-1
v_call: TRBV7-2
cdr3_nt: TGTGCCAGCAGCTTAAACAGGGGCCTCGGCACTGAAGCTTTCTTT
cdr3_aa: CASSLNRGLGTEAFF

d_call: NA
clone_size: NA
j_call: TRBJ1-2
v_call: TRBV30
cdr3_nt: TGTGCCTGGAGGGATGAAAACTATGGCTACACCTTC
cdr3_aa: CAWRDENYGYTF

d_call: NA
clone_size: NA
j_call: TRBJ1-2
v_call: TRBV5-6
cdr3_nt: TGTGCCAGCAGCTTGGGACAGGTGTTCTATGGCTACACCTTC
cdr3_aa: CASSLGQVFYGYTF

d_call: NA
clone_size: NA
j_call: TRBJ2-7
v_call: TRBV12-2
cdr3_nt: TGTGCAAGTCGCTTAGATTCAACCACAGCGAGCTACGAGCAGTACTTC
cdr3_aa: CASRLDSTTASYEQYF

d_call: NA
clone_size: NA
j_call: TRBJ2-7
v_call: TRBV4-1
cdr3_nt: TGCGCCAGCAGCCAAGACAGGGGAGTCTACGAGCAGTACTTC
cdr3_aa: CASSQDRGVYEQYF

d_call: TRBD1
clone_size: once
j_call: TRBJ1-1
v_call: TRBV7-9
cdr3_nt: TGTGCCAGCACAAGTGGACAGGAGCTCCTCATGAACACTGAAGCTTTCTTT
cdr3_aa: CASTSGQELLMNTEAFF

d_call: NA
clone_size: NA
j_call: TRBJ2-7
v_call: TRBV7-9
cdr3_nt: TGTGCCAGCAGCTTGGCCCTGACACGAGACGAGCAGTACTTC
cdr3_aa: CASSLALTRDEQYF

d_call: NA
clone_size: NA
j_call: TRBJ1-4
v_call: TRBV19
cdr3_nt: TGTGCCAGTACCCGGAGACCGTGGGAGGAAAAACTGTTTTTT
cdr3_aa: CASTRRPWEEKLFF

d_call: NA
clone_size: NA
j_call: TRBJ2-2
v_call: TRBV5-1
cdr3_nt: TGCGCCAGCAGCTTGGAAGGACCGGGGGAGCTGTTTTTT
cdr3_aa: CASSLEGPGELFF

d_call: NA
clone_size: NA
j_call: TRBJ2-1
v_call: TRBV7-9
cdr3_nt: TGTGCCATTACTCGATCGCGCGATGAGCAGTTCTTC
cdr3_aa: CAITRSRDEQFF

d_call: NA
clone_size: NA
j_call: TRBJ2-5
v_call: TRBV7-9
cdr3_nt: TGTGCCAGCAGCTTTTCAGCAAAGACCCAGTACTTC
cdr3_aa: CASSFSAKTQYF

d_call: TRBD1
clone_size: NA
j_call: TRBJ1-2
v_call: TRBV5-6
cdr3_nt: TGTGCCAGCAGCCCCCCGACAGGGAGCTATGGCTACACCTTC
cdr3_aa: CASSPPTGSYGYTF

d_call: NA
clone_size: NA
j_call: TRBJ2-7
v_call: TRBV5-6
cdr3_nt: TGTGCCAGCAGCTGGGACACAGGGATTTCGTCCTACGAGCAGTACTTC
cdr3_aa: CASSWDTGISSYEQYF

d_call: TRBD1
clone_size: NA
j_call: TRBJ1-6
v_call: TRBV6-5
cdr3_nt: TGTGCCAGCAGTTCGGGACAGGTTAATTCACCCCTCCACTTT
cdr3_aa: CASSSGQVNSPLHF

d_call: NA
clone_size: NA
j_call: TRBJ2-2
v_call: TRBV6-5
cdr3_nt: TGTGCCAGCAGTTACAGCCAGTCCACCGGGGAGCTGTTTTTT
cdr3_aa: CASSYSQSTGELFF

d_call: TRBD2
clone_size: NA
j_call: TRBJ2-3
v_call: TRBV11-2
cdr3_nt: TGTGCCAGCAGCTTACGGGGCGGGGGGATCACAGATACGCAGTATTTT
cdr3_aa: CASSLRGGGITDTQYF

d_call: NA
clone_size: NA
j_call: TRBJ1-1
v_call: TRBV30
cdr3_nt: TGTGCCTGGAGTGTAGACGCTCCCGCCGCTTTCTTT
cdr3_aa: CAWSVDAPAAFF

d_call: NA
clone_size: once
j_call: TRBJ2-3
v_call: TRBV19
cdr3_nt: TGTGCCAGTAGTTTAGGGGGTAGCACAGATACGCAGTATTTT
cdr3_aa: CASSLGGSTDTQYF

d_call: NA
clone_size: NA
j_call: TRBJ2-7
v_call: TRBV13
cdr3_nt: TGTGCCAGCAGTTCCCCGGGACACGGGCGGGACGAGCAGTACTTC
cdr3_aa: CASSSPGHGRDEQYF

d_call: NA
clone_size: NA
j_call: TRBJ2-5
v_call: TRBV11-2
cdr3_nt: TGTGCCAGCAGCTTAGATCTTTGGACAGAAGAGACCCAGTACTTC
cdr3_aa: CASSLDLWTEETQYF

d_call: NA
clone_size: NA
j_call: TRBJ2-7
v_call: TRBV6-5
cdr3_nt: TGTGCCAGCAGTTACTCGATGGGGCCGGGCGAGCAGTACTTC
cdr3_aa: CASSYSMGPGEQYF

d_call: NA
clone_size: NA
j_call: TRBJ2-1
v_call: TRBV11-2
cdr3_nt: TGTGCCAGCAGCTTAGGGTTTCGGACTAAGGATGACAATGAGCAGTTCTTC
cdr3_aa: CASSLGFRTKDDNEQFF

d_call: TRBD2
clone_size: NA
j_call: TRBJ2-3
v_call: TRBV13
cdr3_nt: TGTGCCAGCAGCATTTTAGCGGGAGGGCCTACAGATACGCAGTATTTT
cdr3_aa: CASSILAGGPTDTQYF

d_call: TRBD1
clone_size: NA
j_call: TRBJ1-2
v_call: TRBV5-6
cdr3_nt: TGTGCCAGCAGCTTGGCCCCCCGGGACAGGGGGCGGGCTCTCTATGGCTACACCTTC
cdr3_aa: CASSLAPRDRGRALYGYTF

d_call: TRBD2
clone_size: NA
j_call: TRBJ2-1
v_call: TRBV6-6
cdr3_nt: TGTGCCAGCAGTTACACAGCTAGCGGGGACCAGTTCTTC
cdr3_aa: CASSYTASGDQFF

d_call: NA
clone_size: NA
j_call: TRBJ2-7
v_call: TRBV19
cdr3_nt: TGTGCCAGTAGTAATCGGGGGCTCTACGGAGAGCAGTACTTC
cdr3_aa: CASSNRGLYGEQYF

d_call: TRBD1
clone_size: NA
j_call: TRBJ2-1
v_call: TRBV5-6
cdr3_nt: TGTGCCAGCAGCGGGGAAGGGGGCCTCGGGCAGTTCTTC
cdr3_aa: CASSGEGGLGQFF

d_call: NA
clone_size: once
j_call: TRBJ2-1
v_call: TRBV6-5
cdr3_nt: TGTGCCAGCAGCGACAGCAATGAGCAGTTCTTC
cdr3_aa: CASSDSNEQFF

d_call: TRBD2
clone_size: few
j_call: TRBJ2-7
v_call: TRBV7-9
cdr3_nt: TGTGCCAGCAGCTTTAGCGGGAGCTCCTACGAGCAGTACTTC
cdr3_aa: CASSFSGSSYEQYF

d_call: NA
clone_size: NA
j_call: TRBJ2-5
v_call: TRBV28
cdr3_nt: TGTGCCAGCAGGGATAGGACATCCCAAGAGACCCAGTACTTC
cdr3_aa: CASRDRTSQETQYF

d_call: TRBD1
clone_size: NA
j_call: TRBJ1-2
v_call: TRBV30
cdr3_nt: TGTGCCTGGAGTGTACAGGGGAATCTGGGCTACACCTTC
cdr3_aa: CAWSVQGNLGYTF

d_call: NA
clone_size: NA
j_call: TRBJ2-7
v_call: TRBV29-1
cdr3_nt: TGCAGCGTTGGTCTACCCGGGACGGCCCCCTACGAGCAGTACTTC
cdr3_aa: CSVGLPGTAPYEQYF

d_call: TRBD1
clone_size: NA
j_call: TRBJ1-2
v_call: TRBV29-1
cdr3_nt: TGCAGCGTTATTACAGGGGGCGCAGGCTATGGCTACACCTTC
cdr3_aa: CSVITGGAGYGYTF

d_call: NA
clone_size: NA
j_call: TRBJ2-3
v_call: TRBV19
cdr3_nt: TGTGCCAGTAGTATCGGGGGTAATACGCAGTATTTT
cdr3_aa: CASSIGGNTQYF

d_call: TRBD2
clone_size: NA
j_call: TRBJ2-7
v_call: TRBV19
cdr3_nt: TGTGCCAGTTCCTTCGGGCGGGGGGCCGGCTACGAGCAGTACTTC
cdr3_aa: CASSFGRGAGYEQYF

d_call: NA
clone_size: NA
j_call: TRBJ2-3
v_call: TRBV2
cdr3_nt: TGTGCCAGCAGCCTCCTTGAAGGGACAGATACGCAGTATTTT
cdr3_aa: CASSLLEGTDTQYF

d_call: NA
clone_size: NA
j_call: TRBJ2-3
v_call: TRBV27
cdr3_nt: TGTGCCAGCAGTCCACTCCGCCAGCAGGGTATCACAGATACGCAGTATTTT
cdr3_aa: CASSPLRQQGITDTQYF

d_call: NA
clone_size: NA
j_call: TRBJ2-2
v_call: TRBV25-1
cdr3_nt: TGTGCCAGCAGTGATTTAAGCCACGCCAACACCGGGGAGCTGTTTTTT
cdr3_aa: CASSDLSHANTGELFF

d_call: NA
clone_size: NA
j_call: TRBJ2-1
v_call: TRBV27
cdr3_nt: TGTGCCAGCAGTTTCGGGCCCGGGGCGGCGGGCAGCAATGAGCAGTTCTTC
cdr3_aa: CASSFGPGAAGSNEQFF